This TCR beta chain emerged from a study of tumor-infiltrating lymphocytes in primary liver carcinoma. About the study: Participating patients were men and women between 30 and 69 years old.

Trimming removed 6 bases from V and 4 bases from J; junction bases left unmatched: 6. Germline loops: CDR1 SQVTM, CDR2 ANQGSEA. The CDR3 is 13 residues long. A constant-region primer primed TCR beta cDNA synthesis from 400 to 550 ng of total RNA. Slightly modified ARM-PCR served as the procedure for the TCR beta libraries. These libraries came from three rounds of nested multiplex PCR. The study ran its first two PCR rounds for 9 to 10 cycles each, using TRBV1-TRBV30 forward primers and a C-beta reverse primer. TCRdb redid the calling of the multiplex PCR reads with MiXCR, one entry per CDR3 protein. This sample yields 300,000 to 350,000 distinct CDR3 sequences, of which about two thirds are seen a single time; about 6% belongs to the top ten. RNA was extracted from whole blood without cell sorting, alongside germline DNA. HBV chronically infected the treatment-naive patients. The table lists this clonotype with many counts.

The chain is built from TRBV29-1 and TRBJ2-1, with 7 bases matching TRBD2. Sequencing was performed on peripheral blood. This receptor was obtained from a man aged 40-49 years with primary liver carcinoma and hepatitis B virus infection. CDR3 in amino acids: CSVGGPNYNEQFF. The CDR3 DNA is TGCAGCGTGGGAGGGCCAAATTACAATGAGCAGTTCTTC.